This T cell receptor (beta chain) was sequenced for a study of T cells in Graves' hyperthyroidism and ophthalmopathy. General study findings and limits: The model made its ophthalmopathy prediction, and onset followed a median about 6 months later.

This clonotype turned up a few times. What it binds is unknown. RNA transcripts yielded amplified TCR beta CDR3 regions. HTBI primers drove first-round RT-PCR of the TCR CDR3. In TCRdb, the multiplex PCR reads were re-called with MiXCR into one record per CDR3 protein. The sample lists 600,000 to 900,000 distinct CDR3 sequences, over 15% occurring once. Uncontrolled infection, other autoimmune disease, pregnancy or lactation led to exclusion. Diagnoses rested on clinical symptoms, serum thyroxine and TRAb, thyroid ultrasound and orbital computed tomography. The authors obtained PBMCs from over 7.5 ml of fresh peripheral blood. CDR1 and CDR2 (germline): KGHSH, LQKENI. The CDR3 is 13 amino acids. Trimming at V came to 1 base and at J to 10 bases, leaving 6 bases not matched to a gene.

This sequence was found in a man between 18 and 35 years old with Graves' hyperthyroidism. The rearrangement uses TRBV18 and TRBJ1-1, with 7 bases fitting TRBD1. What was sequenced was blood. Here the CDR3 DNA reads TGTGCCAGCTCACCACAACAGGGGTCGGGAGCTTTCTTT. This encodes CASSPQQGSGAFF.